Following are 17 T cell receptor beta chains from one sample sequenced in a study of T cell responses to AZD1222 COVID-19 vaccine. The protocol was immunoSEQ multiplex PCR, while the TCRdb copy is restricted to in-frame clones and leaves out a portion. This table has under 150,000 clones, 91% appearing once. The sample here was peripheral blood, taken on day 0 of AZD1222 vaccination. These receptors came from an adult in good health.

This clone was recorded a few times. The V and J genes are TRBV4-2 and TRBJ2-7, with 13 bases that match TRBD2. Trimming at V came to 4 bases and at J to 2 bases, leaving 8 bases not matched to a gene. The CDR3 is made up of 17 amino acids. Germline CDR1 LGHNA, CDR2 YNFKEQ. The CDR3 sequence: CASSPLGLAGHTYEQYF. As DNA, the CDR3 is TGTGCCAGCAGCCCCCTGGGACTAGCGGGACATACCTACGAGCAGTACTTC.

The chain is built from TRBV24-1 and TRBJ1-5; no definite D call. There are 13 residues in the CDR3. With 10 bases removed from V and 0 bases from J, the gap between germline ends came to 9 bases. Per germline, CDR1 KGHDR and CDR2 SFDVKD. The CDR3 loop reads CATRGDSNQPQHF. The CDR3 DNA reads as TGTGCCACGCGTGGGGATAGCAATCAGCCCCAGCATTTT.

V is TRBV2 and J is TRBJ2-7; D gene ambiguous. Germline assignment: CDR1 SNHLY and CDR2 FYNNEI. V lost 2 bases, J lost 0 bases, and 14 bases lay in between. The CDR3 extends over 16 amino acids. The CDR3 loop is CASSERFGHFSYEQYF. DNA of the CDR3: TGTGCCAGCAGTGAAAGGTTTGGGCATTTCTCCTACGAGCAGTACTTC.

The CDR3 DNA reads as TGTGCCAGCAGCCAACCCCGGACAGGAATCTCCGATAAAGCTTTCTTT. This sequence encodes CASSQPRTGISDKAFF. The genes are TRBV3-1 (or the pseudogene TRBV3-2) and TRBJ1-1, with 7 positions matching TRBD1. Germline V gene data show CDR1 as LGHDT and CDR2 as YNNKEL (reference sequence). V shed 2 bases and J 9 bases; nucleotides not matched to a gene: 15. This CDR3 is 16 amino acids long.

The chain joins TRBV7-9 to TRBJ2-5; D gene unclear. CDR1 is SEHNR, CDR2 FQNEAQ, per germline (reference sequence). The germline V and J ends were trimmed by 2 bases and 4 bases, with 8 bases remaining between them. This CDR3 is 13 amino acids long. Here the CDR3 reads CASSLWPGETQYF. In nucleotides, the CDR3 is TGTGCCAGCAGCTTATGGCCCGGAGAGACCCAGTACTTC.

The CDR3 is CASSVGTLNTEAFF. The CDR3, as DNA: TGTGCCAGCAGCGTAGGGACACTGAACACTGAAGCTTTCTTT. The rearrangement joins TRBV9 to TRBJ1-1; a weak D match, TRBD1 (5 bases). The CDR3 is 14 residues long. Germline-derived CDR1 and CDR2 are SGDLS and YYNGEE. Trimming took 0 bases from V and 0 from J, leaving 6 bases between them. Using reference TRBV9 and TRBJ1-1 for the parts outside the CDR3, the full variable domain is DSGVTQTPKHLITATGQRVTLRCSPRSGDLSVYWYQQSLDQGLQFLIQYYNGEERAKGNILERFSAQQFPDLHSELNLSSLELGDSALYFCASSVGTLNTEAFFGQGTRLTVV.

In this sample, this clone turned up once. The rearrangement links TRBV12-3 or TRBV12-4 to TRBJ2-2, with a possible D match to TRBD2 (5 bases). V lost 3 bases and J lost 9, with 8 bases in between. There are 12 residues in the CDR3. For the CDR3, the DNA is TGTGCCAGCAGTTTGCGGGCCCGGGAGCTGTTTTTT. Amino acids: CASSLRARELFF.

The rearrangement uses TRBV21-1 and TRBJ2-1; no check of the table's D call, TRBD2, against the DNA was made. TRBV21-1 is flagged as a pseudogene. This CDR3 contains 16 residues. CDR3 residues: CASSKESQRGDNEQFF. CDR3 DNA sequence: TGTGCCAGCAGCAAAGAGTCCCAGCGGGGCGACAATGAGCAGTTCTTC.

This chain links TRBV19 with TRBJ1-5; tentatively, D is TRBD1 (6 bases). This CDR3 is 19 amino acids long. V was shortened by 6 bases and J by 0 bases, with 24 bases between the two germline ends. The germline V gene encodes CDR1 LNHDA and CDR2 SQIVND (reference sequence). The CDR3 reads CASRRELGQRTYSNQPQHF. CDR3 coding DNA: TGTGCCAGTAGAAGGGAGCTTGGACAGAGAACCTATAGCAATCAGCCCCAGCATTTT. Together with reference TRBV19 and TRBJ1-5, the CDR3 gives the full variable domain: DGGITQSPKYLFRKEGQNVTLSCEQNLNHDAMYWYRQDPGQGLRLIYYSQIVNDFQKGDIAEGYSVSREKKESFPLTVTSAQKNPTAFYLCASRRELGQRTYSNQPQHFGDGTRLSIL.

This chain links TRBV19 with TRBJ2-3; 10 bases align to TRBD2. This CDR3 region has 16 residues. Trimming cost V 3 bases and J 2 bases; bases outside gene matches: 5. Germline V gene lookup returns CDR1 LNHDA and CDR2 SQIVND (reference sequence). CDR3 region: CASSISSGRATDTQYF. CDR3 coding DNA: TGTGCCAGTAGTATCTCCAGCGGGAGGGCCACAGATACGCAGTATTTT.

This chain links TRBV25-1 with TRBJ2-1; TRBD2 aligns across 9 bases. The CDR3 consists of 16 residues. The germline V gene has CDR1 MGHDK and CDR2 SYGVNS. Trimming took 0 bases from V and 7 from J; bases not matched to a gene: 7. In DNA form, the CDR3 reads TGTGCCAGCAGTGAATATCCTAGCGGGACGGCTAATGAGCAGTTCTTC. Translation: CASSEYPSGTANEQFF.

The V call is TRBV29-1, the J call TRBJ2-7; D uncertain. V lost 0 bases, J lost 9 bases, and 9 bases lay in between. The V gene's germline CDR1 is SQVTM and CDR2 ANQGSEA. The CDR3 spans 11 residues. The CDR3 loop reads CSVEEPPGQYF. CDR3 nucleotide sequence: TGCAGCGTTGAAGAACCTCCAGGGCAGTACTTC.

The rearrangement uses TRBV6-6 and TRBJ2-2; tentative D call: TRBD1 (6 bases). Germline V lookup: CDR1 MNHNY, CDR2 SVGAGI (reference sequence). Trimming took 5 bases from V and 6 from J, leaving 16 bases between them. CDR3 length equals 15 residues. DNA of the CDR3: TGTGCCAGCAGTACCCGGTGGGGGCCCCCCGGGGAGCTGTTTTTT. Protein sequence: CASSTRWGPPGELFF.

CDR3 region: CASSLTGEAFF. DNA for the CDR3: TGTGCCAGCAGTTTGACAGGGGAGGCTTTCTTT. The chain combines TRBV28 with TRBJ1-1; 8 bases line up with TRBD1. The V gene end was trimmed by 3 bases and the J gene end by 11 bases; junction bases not matched to a gene: 2. This CDR3 comprises 11 residues. Per germline, CDR1 MDHEN and CDR2 SYDVKM.

This chain connects TRBV19 to TRBJ1-1, with D unclear. The length of the CDR3 is 13 residues. CDR1 is LNHDA, CDR2 SQIVND, per germline (reference sequence). Trimming took off 2 bases at V and 5 bases at J, with 9 bases between the two ends. CDR3 in amino acids: CASSISGATEAFF. The CDR3, as DNA: TGTGCCAGTAGTATATCGGGAGCTACTGAAGCTTTCTTT.

The V call is TRBV18, the J call TRBJ1-2; no reliable D call. Germline V CDR1 and CDR2: KGHSH, LQKENI. Trimming took off 3 bases at V and 4 bases at J, with 12 bases between the two ends. The CDR3 sequence is 14 residues long. CDR3 residues: CASSPVDGLYGYTF. In DNA form, the CDR3 reads TGTGCCAGCTCACCCGTCGACGGACTCTATGGCTACACCTTC. Supplemented by reference TRBV18 and TRBJ1-2, the full variable domain reads NAGVMQNPRHLVRRRGQEARLRCSPMKGHSHVYWYRQLPEEGLKFMVYLQKENIIDESGMPKERFSAEFPKEGPSILRIQQVVRGDSAAYFCASSPVDGLYGYTFGSGTRLTVV.

This clone was seen just once. The chain combines TRBV5-1 with TRBJ1-5; no clear D gene. Deletions cut 0 bases from V and 7 bases from J, with 8 bases between. Germline V gives CDR1 SGHRS, CDR2 YFSETQ. CDR3 length equals 13 residues. The CDR3 region has the DNA TGCGCCAGCAGCTTGGAGCCGTTCCAGCCCCAGCATTTT. Its protein product is CASSLEPFQPQHF.